This T cell receptor (beta chain) emerged from a study of T cell responses to AZD1222 COVID-19 vaccine. With respect to this clone: Its antigen is unknown.

Overall study results and limits: Recipients of two AZD1222 doses showed rising Spike-specific TCR breadth and depth. The study identified only a handful of AZD1222 recipients as seropositive at baseline.

The V gene's germline CDR1 is LNHDA and CDR2 SQIVND (reference sequence). V gave up 3 bases and J gave up 2 bases, with 13 bases separating them. The CDR3 totals 15 residues. Only in-frame clones appear in the TCRdb table, and some are missing; sequencing was by immunoSEQ multiplex PCR. The sample has roughly 120,000 clones; about 90% are singletons. The source material was peripheral blood, sampled 28 days after the second AZD1222 dose. The chain has TRBV19 and TRBJ1-1, with D maybe TRBD1 (5 bases). This TCR was recovered from an adult who received the AZD1222 COVID-19 vaccine. CDR3 DNA: TGTGCCAGTAGTATGAGAGGACAAACAAACACTGAAGCTTTCTTT. This translates into CASSMRGQTNTEAFF.